The 2 T cell receptor beta chains presented below share a single source sample, sequenced in a study of T cell clonotyping in hematopoietic cell transplantation. The method was immunoSEQ multiplex PCR; TCRdb's version includes in-frame clones alone and lacks a portion of them. The data show around 28,000 clones, under 90% seen once. Documented time point: recipient sample about 28 days before transplant, after cytoreduction. This specimen consisted of peripheral blood mononuclear cells, obtained before stem cell transplant. The receptors here all came from a man aged 40-49 years with acute myeloid leukemia. Some clones in this sample may be carry-over from other donors' samples.

The J gene is TRBJ2-1, the V gene TRBV10-3, with 15 bases identical to TRBD2. This CDR3 comprises 15 residues. CDR1 and CDR2 from the germline V gene are ENHRY and SYGVKD. V gave up 6 bases and J gave up 9 bases; unmatched junction bases: 6. The CDR3 DNA sequence: TGTGCCATCAGCGCCGGGACTAGCGGGAGGAGTGAGCAGTTCTTC. Amino acid sequence: CAISAGTSGRSEQFF.

J is TRBJ1-1 and V is TRBV30; the D is unclear. The germline CDR1 and CDR2 sequences are GTSNPN and SVGIG (reference sequence). The CDR3 extends over 12 amino acids. The ends were cut back, 5 bases at V and 0 bases at J, with 7 bases in the middle. CDR3 region: CAWQYMNTEAFF. Here the CDR3 DNA reads TGTGCCTGGCAATATATGAACACTGAAGCTTTCTTT. The whole variable domain, filled in from reference TRBV30 and TRBJ1-1, reads SQTIHQWPATLVQPVGSPLSLECTVEGTSNPNLYWYRQAAGRGLQLLFYSVGIGQISSEVPQNLSASRPQDRQFILSSKKLLLSDSGFYLCAWQYMNTEAFFGQGTRLTVV.